Sequencing of this TCR beta chain was carried out in a study of blood T cell repertoires in COVID-19. Study summary: The United States, Italy and Spain supplied acute and convalescent COVID-19 samples. T cells, B-cell-depleted T cells, or PBMCs provided the cDNA or gDNA that served as material.

Generated by immunoSEQ multiplex PCR, the TCRdb table keeps only in-frame clones and is missing some. The sample gives roughly 250,000 clones, 84% of which show up once; around 14% is in the top ten. This clonotype was sampled from an older person with COVID-19, enrolled during active disease. Sequenced sample: peripheral blood.

The CDR3 DNA reads as TGTGCCAGCAGCCCCAGAGCGGGGGGGCGTTACAATGAGCAGTTCTTC. Protein sequence: CASSPRAGGRYNEQFF. The chain has TRBV9 and TRBJ2-1; 10 positions agree with TRBD2. This CDR3 has 16 amino acids. V lost 4 bases to trimming and J lost 4 bases; unmatched junction nucleotides: 8. Looked up from germline, CDR1 is SGDLS and CDR2 is YYNGEE.